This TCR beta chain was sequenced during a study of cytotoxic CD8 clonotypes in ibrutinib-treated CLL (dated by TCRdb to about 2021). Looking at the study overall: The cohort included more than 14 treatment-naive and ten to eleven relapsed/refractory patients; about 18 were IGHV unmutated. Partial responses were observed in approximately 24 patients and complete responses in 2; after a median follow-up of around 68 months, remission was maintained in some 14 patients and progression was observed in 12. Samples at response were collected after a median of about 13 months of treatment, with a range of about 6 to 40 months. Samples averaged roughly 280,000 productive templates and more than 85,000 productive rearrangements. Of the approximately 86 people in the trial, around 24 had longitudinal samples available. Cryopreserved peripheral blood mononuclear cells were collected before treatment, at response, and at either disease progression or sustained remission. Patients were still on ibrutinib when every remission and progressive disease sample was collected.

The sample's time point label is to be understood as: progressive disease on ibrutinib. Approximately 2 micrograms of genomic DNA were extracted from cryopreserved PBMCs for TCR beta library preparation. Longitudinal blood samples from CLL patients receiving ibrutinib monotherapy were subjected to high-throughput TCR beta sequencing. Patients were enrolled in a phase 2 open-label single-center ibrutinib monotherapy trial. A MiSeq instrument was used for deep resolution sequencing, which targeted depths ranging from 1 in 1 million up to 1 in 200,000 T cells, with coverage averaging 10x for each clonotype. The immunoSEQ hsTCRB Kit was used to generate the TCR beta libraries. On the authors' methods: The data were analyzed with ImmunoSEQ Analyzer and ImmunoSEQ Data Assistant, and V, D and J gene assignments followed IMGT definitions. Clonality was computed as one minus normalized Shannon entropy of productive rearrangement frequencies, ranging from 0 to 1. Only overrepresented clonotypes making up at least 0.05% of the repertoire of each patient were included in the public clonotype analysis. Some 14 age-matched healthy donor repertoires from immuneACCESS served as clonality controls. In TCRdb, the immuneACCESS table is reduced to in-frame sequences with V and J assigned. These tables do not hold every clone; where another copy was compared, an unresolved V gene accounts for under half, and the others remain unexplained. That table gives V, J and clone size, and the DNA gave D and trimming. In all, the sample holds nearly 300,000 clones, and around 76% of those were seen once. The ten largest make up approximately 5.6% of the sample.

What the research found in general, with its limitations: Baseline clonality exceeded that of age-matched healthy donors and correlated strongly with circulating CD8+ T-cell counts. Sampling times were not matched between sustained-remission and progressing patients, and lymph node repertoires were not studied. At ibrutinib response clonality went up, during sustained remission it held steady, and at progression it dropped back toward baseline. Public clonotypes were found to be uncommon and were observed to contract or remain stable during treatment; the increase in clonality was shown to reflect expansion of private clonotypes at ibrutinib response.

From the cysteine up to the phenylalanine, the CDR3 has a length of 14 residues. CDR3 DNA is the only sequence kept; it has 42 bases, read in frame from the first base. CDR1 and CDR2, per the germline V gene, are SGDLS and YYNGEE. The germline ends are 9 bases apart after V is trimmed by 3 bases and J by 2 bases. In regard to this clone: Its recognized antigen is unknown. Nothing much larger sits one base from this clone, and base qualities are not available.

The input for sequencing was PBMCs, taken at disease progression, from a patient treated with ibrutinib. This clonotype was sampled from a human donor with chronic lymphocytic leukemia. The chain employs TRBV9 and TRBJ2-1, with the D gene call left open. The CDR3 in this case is CASSDQAAYNEQFF. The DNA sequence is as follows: TGTGCCAGCAGCGACCAGGCGGCCTACAATGAGCAGTTCTTC.